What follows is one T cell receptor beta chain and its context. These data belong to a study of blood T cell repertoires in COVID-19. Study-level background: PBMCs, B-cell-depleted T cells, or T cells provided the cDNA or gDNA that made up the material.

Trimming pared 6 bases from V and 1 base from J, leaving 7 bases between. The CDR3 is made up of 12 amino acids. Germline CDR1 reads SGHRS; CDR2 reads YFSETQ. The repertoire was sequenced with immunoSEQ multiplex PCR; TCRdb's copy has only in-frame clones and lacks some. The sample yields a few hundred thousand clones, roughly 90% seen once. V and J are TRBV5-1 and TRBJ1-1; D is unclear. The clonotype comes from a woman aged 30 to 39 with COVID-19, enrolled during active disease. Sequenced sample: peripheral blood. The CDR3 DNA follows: TGCGCCAGCAAACTTGGGAACACTGAAGCTTTCTTT. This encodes CASKLGNTEAFF.